These 21 T cell receptor beta chains share one sample of origin, sequenced in a study of regulatory T cells in long-lasting Graves disease. Both iRepertoire HTBI primers and Arm-PCR of CDR3 regions were used to build the TCR beta libraries. TCRdb re-called the multiplex PCR reads with MiXCR, one entry per CDR3 protein. The sample holds about 400,000 distinct CDR3 sequences, about 16% seen once. Time point reported: newly diagnosed GD, antithyroid drugs for less than 3 months. Isolated PBMC RNA provided the starting material for the TCR library. This sample was shared with a second study, whose subject was T cells in Graves' hyperthyroidism and ophthalmopathy.

The input for sequencing was peripheral blood mononuclear cells (PBMCs), taken at new diagnosis, from a patient treated with antithyroid drugs. The receptors were sampled from a woman aged 18-30 years with Graves disease.

In this sample, this clonotype turned up a few times. The chain uses TRBV6-2 or TRBV6-3 and TRBJ1-4; 7 nucleotides line up with TRBD1. V dropped 7 bases and J dropped 6; count of bases not matched to a gene: 8. The germline V gene encodes CDR1 MNHEY and CDR2 SVGEGT. The CDR3 is 14 residues long. CDR3 residues: CASTETGPYEKLFF. DNA of the CDR3: TGTGCCAGCACCGAGACAGGGCCGTATGAAAAACTGTTTTTT.

This clonotype occurred many times. This sequence joins TRBV9 and TRBJ2-7; TRBD2 is a possible D gene (6 bases). CDR3 length: 15 amino acids. V was trimmed by 0 bases and J by 1 base, leaving 11 bases between them. Germline lookup yields CDR1 SGDLS and CDR2 YYNGEE. The CDR3 here is CASSVEASASYEQYF. CDR3 DNA: TGTGCCAGCAGCGTAGAAGCTAGCGCGTCCTACGAGCAGTACTTC.

This clonotype was observed a handful of times. The V and J genes are TRBV19 and TRBJ2-1, with 9 bases aligning to TRBD2. The CDR3 length is 15 residues. J gave up 3 bases and V 7 bases, and 7 bases lay outside the gene matches. Germline V gene sequence: CDR1 LNHDA, CDR2 SQIVND (reference sequence). CDR3 DNA sequence: TGTGCCAGTACCTCCATAGCGGGAGACTACAATGAGCAGTTCTTC. Translation: CASTSIAGDYNEQFF.

J is TRBJ2-5 and V is TRBV11-1; 10 bases map to TRBD1. The CDR3 length is 16 residues. Germline lookup yields CDR1 SGHAT and CDR2 FQDESV (reference sequence). V lost 4 bases, J lost 5 bases, and 10 bases stayed unmatched. DNA for the CDR3: TGTGCCAGCAGCTCCCCCGGGACAGGGGATGCCGAGACCCAGTACTTC. Translating gives CASSSPGTGDAETQYF.

The sample holds many counts of this clonotype. The J gene is TRBJ2-5, the V gene TRBV20-1, with D perhaps matching TRBD2 (5 bases). The V end was cut by 5 bases, the J end by 0 bases, with 10 bases between. The V gene's germline CDR1 is DFQATT and CDR2 SNEGSKA (reference sequence). The CDR3 sequence is 13 residues long. As DNA, the CDR3 is TGCAGTGCTGGATCCGGGAACCAAGAGACCCAGTACTTC. It encodes CSAGSGNQETQYF.

This clonotype was observed at least ten times. V and J are TRBV11-2 and TRBJ1-1; D is possibly TRBD1 (5 bases). From germline, CDR1 is SGHAT and CDR2 FQNNGV. The CDR3 runs 15 residues. V lost 5 bases and J 6 bases, leaving 19 bases between the germline ends. CDR3 residues: CASSTGTPGRAEAFF. CDR3 nucleotide sequence: TGTGCCAGCAGCACCGGGACCCCCGGACGGGCTGAAGCTTTCTTT. Looking up the rest from reference TRBV11-2 and TRBJ1-1 gives the full variable domain: EAGVAQSPRYKIIEKRQSVAFWCNPISGHATLYWYQQILGQGPKLLIQFQNNGVVDDSQLPKDRFSAERLKGVDSTLKIQPAKLEDSAVYLCASSTGTPGRAEAFFGQGTRLTVV.

The chain joins TRBV24-1 to TRBJ2-3; 8 bases agree with TRBD2. The V gene's germline CDR1 is KGHDR and CDR2 SFDVKD. After removal of 4 bases from V and 2 bases from J, the junction contained 13 bases not matched to a gene. This CDR3 contains 18 residues. CDR3 sequence: CATSDPLGWRGVTDTQYF. The CDR3 region has the DNA TGTGCCACCAGTGACCCCCTGGGGTGGCGGGGGGTCACAGATACGCAGTATTTT.

Many counts were recorded for this clonotype. V is TRBV2 and J is TRBJ2-1; TRBD1 agrees at 9 bases. With V trimmed by 6 bases and J by 2 bases, 2 bases remained unmatched. Germline V gives CDR1 SNHLY, CDR2 FYNNEI. This CDR3 has 14 amino acids. CDR3 DNA: TGTGCCAGCAGGGACAGGGGCGCCTACAATGAGCAGTTCTTC. Residues: CASRDRGAYNEQFF.

This clonotype was detected ten times or more. The chain has TRBV5-1 and TRBJ2-7, with D possibly TRBD1 on 5 matching bases. There are 14 residues in the CDR3. V lost 2 bases to trimming and J lost 5 bases, with 14 bases between them. The V gene's germline CDR1 is SGHRS and CDR2 YFSETQ. The CDR3, as DNA: TGCGCCAGCAGCTTACAAGTGGGGCTCAACGAGCAGTACTTC. Protein sequence: CASSLQVGLNEQYF.

A word on this clonotype: A read error may be the cause here, since a much bigger clone is one base away. V is TRBV2 and J is TRBJ2-1, with 10 bases matching TRBD2. This CDR3 region has 14 residues. Germline V CDR1 and CDR2: SNHLY, FYNNEI. The CDR3 region is CACSASGGGYEQFF. The CDR3 DNA sequence: TGTGCCTGCAGTGCCAGCGGGGGGGGCTATGAGCAGTTCTTC.

The chain links TRBV25-1 to TRBJ2-2; TRBD2 agrees at 7 bases. The CDR3 is 14 residues long. The germline CDR1 and CDR2 sequences are MGHDK and SYGVNS. After removal of 6 bases from V and 0 bases from J, the junction contained 1 base not matched to a gene. The CDR3 protein is CASRREPNTGELFF. CDR3 sequence (DNA): TGTGCCAGCAGGCGGGAGCCGAACACCGGGGAGCTGTTTTTT.

This clonotype was detected ten times or more. The V call is TRBV12-3 or TRBV12-4, the J call TRBJ1-4; a possible D gene is TRBD1 (6 bases). Trimming cost V 3 bases and J 7 bases, with 12 bases left between them. This CDR3 region has 14 residues. CDR3 sequence: CASSLFRGFEKLFF. DNA for the CDR3: TGTGCCAGCAGTTTGTTCAGGGGTTTTGAAAAACTGTTTTTT.

In this sample, this clonotype turned up many times. The gene calls are TRBV11-3 and TRBJ2-1, with 9 bases that match TRBD2. Germline V CDR1 and CDR2: SGHNT, YENEEA. The CDR3 sequence is 14 residues long. The V segment lost 5 bases and the J segment 6 bases; nucleotides outside the gene matches: 5. The CDR3 sequence: CASSQSGGINEQFF. CDR3 nucleotides: TGTGCCAGCAGCCAGAGCGGGGGGATCAATGAGCAGTTCTTC.

This clonotype was seen once. The chain combines TRBV6-4 with TRBJ2-1; 7 positions agree with TRBD1. V dropped 3 bases and J dropped 5; count of bases not matched to a gene: 4. This CDR3 is built from 14 residues. CDR1 is MRHNA, CDR2 SNTAGT, per germline. The CDR3 nucleotides read TGTGCCAGCAGTGAACAGGGGCAGAACAATGAGCAGTTCTTC. Translating gives CASSEQGQNNEQFF.

The rearrangement links TRBV4-1 to TRBJ1-1; a possible D gene is TRBD1 (5 bases). Germline CDR1 MGHRA, CDR2 YSYEKL. The CDR3 runs 13 residues. V was cut by 2 bases and J by 5 bases, with 9 bases left in between. This CDR3 reads CASSQKGPTEAFF. In nucleotides, the CDR3 is TGCGCCAGCAGCCAAAAGGGGCCGACTGAAGCTTTCTTT.

This clonotype was detected only a few times. The junction and the germline gene differ at one end; a read error may be behind it. The rearrangement uses TRBV10-2 and TRBJ2-4; 8 bases fit TRBD2. This CDR3 has 13 amino acids. Germline CDR1 WSHSY, CDR2 SAAADI. CDR3 in amino acids: CTSSEKAGGIQYF. The CDR3 region has the DNA TGCACCAGCAGTGAGAAGGCGGGGGGCATTCAGTACTTC.

This chain joins TRBV2 and TRBJ1-5; D possibly corresponds to TRBD1 (5 bases). Between the trimmed V and J ends, which lost 8 bases and 0 bases, there was a span of 11 bases. CDR1 is SNHLY and CDR2 is FYNNEI in the germline V gene. The CDR3 spans 14 residues. The CDR3 loop is CASGAANSNQPQHF. The CDR3 DNA reads TGTGCCAGCGGGGCAGCCAATAGCAATCAGCCCCAGCATTTT. Full variable domain (outside the CDR3, taken from reference TRBV2 and TRBJ1-5): EPEVTQTPSHQVTQMGQEVILRCVPISNHLYFYWYRQILGQKVEFLVSFYNNEISEKSEIFDDQFSVERPDGSNFTLKIRSTKLEDSAMYFCASGAANSNQPQHFGDGTRLSIL.

This clonotype was found many times. This sequence joins TRBV4-1 and TRBJ1-5, with TRBD1 as a possible D gene (5 bases). Trimming stripped 2 bases from V and 5 bases from J, with 7 bases between. The V gene's germline CDR1 is MGHRA and CDR2 YSYEKL. This CDR3 has 13 amino acids. The CDR3 is CASSQQGDQPQHF. The CDR3 DNA reads TGCGCCAGCAGCCAACAGGGAGATCAGCCCCAGCATTTT.

About this clonotype itself: Given a much more abundant clone one base away, this may be a read error. This CDR3 reads CSARRLAGGRGEQYF. The CDR3 nucleotides read TGCAGTGCTAGAAGACTAGCGGGAGGCCGGGGCGAGCAGTACTTC. The rearrangement uses TRBV20-1 and TRBJ2-7; 13 bases fit TRBD2. The CDR3 is made up of 15 amino acids. Trimming removed 2 bases from V and 6 bases from J; junction bases left unmatched: 7. CDR1 is DFQATT and CDR2 is SNEGSKA in the germline V gene (reference sequence).

This clonotype was observed a few times. The gene calls are TRBV2 and TRBJ1-1; TRBD1 matches 11 bases. With V trimmed by 5 bases and J by 7 bases, 6 bases remained unmatched. The CDR3 covers 14 residues. Germline lookup yields CDR1 SNHLY and CDR2 FYNNEI. Written as DNA, the CDR3 is TGTGCCAGCAGTACCTGGACAGGGGGCAATGAAGCTTTCTTT. Residues: CASSTWTGGNEAFF.

This clonotype appeared many times. The rearrangement joins TRBV20-1 to TRBJ2-1; D perhaps matches TRBD2 (6 bases). Trimming shortened V by 5 bases and J by 9 bases, and 11 bases separated the two germline ends. CDR3 size: 11 residues. CDR1 and CDR2 from the germline V gene are DFQATT and SNEGSKA (reference sequence). The CDR3 bases are TGCAGTGCTCTGATAGCGGTTGAGCAGTTCTTC. The encoded protein is CSALIAVEQFF.